The source of this T cell receptor (beta chain) is a study of blood T cell repertoires in COVID-19. Original methodology: Nucleated cell counts were estimated from reference gene primer amplification. Only in-frame clones appear in the TCRdb table, and some are missing; sequencing was by immunoSEQ multiplex PCR. The V and J calls and the clone size are those of that table, but D and trimming were determined from the DNA. In the table there are 250,000 to 300,000 clones, 81% of which are singletons. The CDR3 sequence is 13 residues long. Germline V gene sequence: CDR1 MNHEY, CDR2 SMNVEV (reference sequence). V shed 6 bases and J shed 7 bases, with 15 bases lying between them.

Sequencing used peripheral blood. The chain uses TRBV27 and TRBJ1-1; unclear D gene. This sequence originates from a woman aged 55-69 years with active or convalescent COVID-19. The CDR3 DNA is TGTGCCAGCAGGAAAGCGGGCGATCATGAAGCTTTCTTT. Protein sequence: CASRKAGDHEAFF.